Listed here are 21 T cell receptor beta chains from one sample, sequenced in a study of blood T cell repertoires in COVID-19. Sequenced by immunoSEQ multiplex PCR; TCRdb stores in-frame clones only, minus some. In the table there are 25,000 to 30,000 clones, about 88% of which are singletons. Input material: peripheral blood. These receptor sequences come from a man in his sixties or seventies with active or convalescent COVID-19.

This chain's CDR3 is CASSQGLAVDTQYF. DNA of the CDR3: TGTGCCAGCAGCCAAGGACTAGCCGTAGATACGCAGTATTTT. The chain is built from TRBV4-2 and TRBJ2-3, with TRBD2 identical over 7 bases. The CDR3 extends over 14 amino acids. V shed 1 base, J shed 5 bases, and the junction held 3 bases outside the gene matches. Germline loops: CDR1 LGHNA, CDR2 YNFKEQ.

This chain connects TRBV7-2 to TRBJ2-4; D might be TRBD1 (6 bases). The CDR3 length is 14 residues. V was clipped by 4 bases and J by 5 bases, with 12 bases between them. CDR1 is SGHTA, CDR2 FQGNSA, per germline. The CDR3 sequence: CASSWGPTENIQYF. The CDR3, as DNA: TGTGCCAGCAGCTGGGGGCCGACTGAAAACATTCAGTACTTC.

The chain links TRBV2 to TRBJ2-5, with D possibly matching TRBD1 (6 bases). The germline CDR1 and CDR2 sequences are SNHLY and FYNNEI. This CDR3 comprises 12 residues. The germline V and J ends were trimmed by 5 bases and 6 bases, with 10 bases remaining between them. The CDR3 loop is CASSLGGKTQYF. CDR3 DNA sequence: TGTGCCAGCAGTCTAGGGGGAAAGACCCAGTACTTC.

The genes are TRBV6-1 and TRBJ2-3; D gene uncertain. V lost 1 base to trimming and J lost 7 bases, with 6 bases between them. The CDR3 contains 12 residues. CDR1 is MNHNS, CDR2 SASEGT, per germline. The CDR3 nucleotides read TGTGCCAGCAGTGAAGGTATTAATACGCAGTATTTT. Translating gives CASSEGINTQYF.

The chain's CDR3 is CASSLNTQETQYF. CDR3 bases: TGTGCCAGCAGTTTAAACACACAAGAGACCCAGTACTTC. The chain carries TRBV12-3 or TRBV12-4 and TRBJ2-5; D is uncertain. CDR3 length: 13 residues. V was cut by 2 bases and J by 2 bases, with 6 bases left in between.

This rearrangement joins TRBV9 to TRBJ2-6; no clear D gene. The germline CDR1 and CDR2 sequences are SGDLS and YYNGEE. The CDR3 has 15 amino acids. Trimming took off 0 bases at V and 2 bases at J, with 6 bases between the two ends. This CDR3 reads CASSVAGTGANVLTF. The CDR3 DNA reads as TGTGCCAGCAGCGTAGCAGGTACTGGGGCCAACGTCCTGACTTTC.

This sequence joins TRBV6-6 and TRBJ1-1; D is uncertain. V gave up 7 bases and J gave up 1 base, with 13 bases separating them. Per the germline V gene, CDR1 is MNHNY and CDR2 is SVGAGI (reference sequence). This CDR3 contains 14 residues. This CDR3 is CASNPKSRNTEAFF. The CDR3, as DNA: TGTGCCAGCAACCCGAAGTCGAGGAACACTGAAGCTTTCTTT.

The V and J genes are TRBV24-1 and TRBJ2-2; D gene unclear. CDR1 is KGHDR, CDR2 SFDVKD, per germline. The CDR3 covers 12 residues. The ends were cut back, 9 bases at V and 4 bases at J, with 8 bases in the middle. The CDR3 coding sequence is TGTGCCACCCTTGTATCCACCGGGGAGCTGTTTTTT. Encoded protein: CATLVSTGELFF.

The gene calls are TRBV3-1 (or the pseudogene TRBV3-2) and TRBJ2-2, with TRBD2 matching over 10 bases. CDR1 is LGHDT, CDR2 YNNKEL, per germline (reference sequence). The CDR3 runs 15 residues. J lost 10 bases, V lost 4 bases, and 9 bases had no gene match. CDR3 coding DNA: TGTGCCAGCAGCCGACTAGCGGGTGCCGGTGTGGAGCTGTTTTTT. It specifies CASSRLAGAGVELFF.

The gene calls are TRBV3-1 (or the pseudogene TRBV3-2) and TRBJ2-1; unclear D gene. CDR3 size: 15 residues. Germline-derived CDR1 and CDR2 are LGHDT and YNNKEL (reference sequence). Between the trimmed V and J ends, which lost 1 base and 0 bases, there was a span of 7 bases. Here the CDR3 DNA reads TGTGCCAGCAGCCAAGCCCATAGCTCCTACAATGAGCAGTTCTTC. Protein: CASSQAHSSYNEQFF.

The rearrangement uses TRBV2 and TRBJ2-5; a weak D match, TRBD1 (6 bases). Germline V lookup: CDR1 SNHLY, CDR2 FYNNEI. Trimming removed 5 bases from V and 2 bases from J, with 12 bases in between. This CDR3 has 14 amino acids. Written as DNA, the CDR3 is TGTGCCAGCAGTCTGAGACAGGATCAAGAGACCCAGTACTTC. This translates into CASSLRQDQETQYF. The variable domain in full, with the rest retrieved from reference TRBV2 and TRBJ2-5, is EPEVTQTPSHQVTQMGQEVILRCVPISNHLYFYWYRQILGQKVEFLVSFYNNEISEKSEIFDDQFSVERPDGSNFTLKIRSTKLEDSAMYFCASSLRQDQETQYFGPGTRLLVL.

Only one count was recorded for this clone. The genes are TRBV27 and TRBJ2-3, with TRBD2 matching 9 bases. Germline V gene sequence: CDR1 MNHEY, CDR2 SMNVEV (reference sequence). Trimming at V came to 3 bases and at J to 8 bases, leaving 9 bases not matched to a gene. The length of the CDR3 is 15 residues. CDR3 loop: CASSFSGPREGTQYF. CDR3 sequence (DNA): TGTGCCAGCAGTTTCTCCGGGCCGCGGGAGGGTACGCAGTATTTT.

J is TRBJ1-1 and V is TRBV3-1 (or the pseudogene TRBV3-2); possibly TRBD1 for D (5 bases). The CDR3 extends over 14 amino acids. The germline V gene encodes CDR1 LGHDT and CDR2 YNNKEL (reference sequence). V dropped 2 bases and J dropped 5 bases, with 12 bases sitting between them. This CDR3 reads CASSQRDGSTEAFF. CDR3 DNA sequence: TGTGCCAGCAGCCAACGGGACGGGAGTACTGAAGCTTTCTTT.

CDR3 in amino acids: CASSEAGGQLGNTIYF. DNA of the CDR3: TGTGCCAGCAGTGAAGCGGGGGGACAGCTGGGAAACACCATATATTTT. The chain carries TRBV6-1 and TRBJ1-3, with 7 bases identical to TRBD1. After removal of 0 bases from V and 4 bases from J, the junction contained 6 bases not matched to a gene. The V gene's germline CDR1 is MNHNS and CDR2 SASEGT. CDR3 length: 16 amino acids.

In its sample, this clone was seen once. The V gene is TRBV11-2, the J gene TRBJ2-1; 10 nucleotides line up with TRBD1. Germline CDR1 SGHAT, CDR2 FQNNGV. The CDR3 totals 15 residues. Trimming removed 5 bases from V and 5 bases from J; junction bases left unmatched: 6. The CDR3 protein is CASSPPGQGHNEQFF. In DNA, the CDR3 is TGTGCCAGCAGCCCTCCGGGACAGGGGCACAATGAGCAGTTCTTC.

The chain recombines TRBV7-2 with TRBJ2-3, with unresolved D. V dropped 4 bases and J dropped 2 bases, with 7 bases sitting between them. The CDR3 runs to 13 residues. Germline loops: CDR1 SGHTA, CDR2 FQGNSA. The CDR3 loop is CASSSPNTDTQYF. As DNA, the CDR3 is TGTGCCAGCAGCTCACCTAACACAGATACGCAGTATTTT.

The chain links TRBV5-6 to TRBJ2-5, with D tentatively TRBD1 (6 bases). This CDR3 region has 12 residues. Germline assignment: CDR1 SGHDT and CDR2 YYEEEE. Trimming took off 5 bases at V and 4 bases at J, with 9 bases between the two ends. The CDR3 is CASRGAGETQYF. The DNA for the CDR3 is TGTGCCAGCAGGGGGGCAGGAGAGACCCAGTACTTC. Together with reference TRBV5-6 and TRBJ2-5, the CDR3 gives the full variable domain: DAGVTQSPTHLIKTRGQQVTLRCSPKSGHDTVSWYQQALGQGPQFIFQYYEEEERQRGNFPDRFSGHQFPNYSSELNVNALLLGDSALYLCASRGAGETQYFGPGTRLLVL.

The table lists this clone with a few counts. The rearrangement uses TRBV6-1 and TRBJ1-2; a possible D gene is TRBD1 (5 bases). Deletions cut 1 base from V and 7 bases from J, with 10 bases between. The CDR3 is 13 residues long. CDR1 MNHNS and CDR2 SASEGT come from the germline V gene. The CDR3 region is CASSEENRFGYTF. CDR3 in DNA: TGTGCCAGCAGTGAAGAAAACAGGTTTGGCTACACCTTC.

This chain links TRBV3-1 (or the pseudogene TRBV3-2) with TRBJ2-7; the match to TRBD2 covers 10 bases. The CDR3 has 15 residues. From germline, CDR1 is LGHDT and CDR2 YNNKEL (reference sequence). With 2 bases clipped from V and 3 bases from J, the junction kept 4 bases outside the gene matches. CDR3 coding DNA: TGTGCCAGCAGCCAAAGGACTAGCGGACGCTACGAGCAGTACGTC. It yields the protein CASSQRTSGRYEQYV.

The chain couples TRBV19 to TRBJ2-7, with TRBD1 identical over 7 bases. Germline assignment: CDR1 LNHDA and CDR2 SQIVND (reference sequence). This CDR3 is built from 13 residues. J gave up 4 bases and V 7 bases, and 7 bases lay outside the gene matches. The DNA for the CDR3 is TGTGCCAGTATGAGAGCCAGGGGGTACGAGCAGTACTTC. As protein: CASMRARGYEQYF. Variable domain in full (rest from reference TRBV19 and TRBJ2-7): DGGITQSPKYLFRKEGQNVTLSCEQNLNHDAMYWYRQDPGQGLRLIYYSQIVNDFQKGDIAEGYSVSREKKESFPLTVTSAQKNPTAFYLCASMRARGYEQYFGPGTRLTVT.

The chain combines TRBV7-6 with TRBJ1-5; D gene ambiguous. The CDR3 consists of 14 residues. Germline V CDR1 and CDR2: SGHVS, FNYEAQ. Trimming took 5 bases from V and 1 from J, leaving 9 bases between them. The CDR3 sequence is CASSPFGSNQPQHF. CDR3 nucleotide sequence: TGTGCCAGCAGCCCCTTTGGCAGCAATCAGCCCCAGCATTTT.